The clone carrying this T cell receptor beta chain was found a few times. The antigen remains unidentified. Other DNA sequences of this sample code for an identical CDR3. The sample belongs to a study of shared clonotypes between healthy human individuals. This CDR3 is 11 amino acids long. The germline CDR1 and CDR2 sequences are MGHDK and SYGVNS. V was clipped by 3 bases and J by 2 bases, with 1 base between them. Generated by immunoSEQ multiplex PCR, the TCRdb table keeps only in-frame clones and is missing some. Altogether 2.3 million or so clones are present, 90% to 95% being singletons, with the ten largest covering roughly 0.36%. Study observations and caveats: What limited the represented genetic and exposure-history diversity was the small number of donors.

This chain joins TRBV25-1 and TRBJ1-1; D not certain. This receptor was identified in a man younger than 35 in good health. Some clones in this sample may be carry-over from other donors' samples. The specimen sequenced was naive CD4+ T cells from PBMCs. Regarding subset: CD45RA+ positively selected. The CDR3 DNA follows: TGTGCCAGCAGTGATAACACTGAAGCTTTCTTT. This encodes CASSDNTEAFF.